One and the same sample provided the 14 T cell receptor beta chains below, sequenced in a study of human T cells and chemical hapten exposure. Specified time point: pre-sensitization, week 0. Treatment described: therapeutic diphenylcyclopropenone sensitization with weekly scalp DPC. Unfractionated whole blood yielded total RNA. Using its own MiXCR run on the RACE reads, TCRdb lists one record per CDR3 protein. The table includes tens of thousands of distinct CDR3 sequences, 10% detected once. The material sequenced was whole blood, taken in connection with sensitization to the hapten diphenylcyclopropenone (DPC). The source of these receptors is a man aged 50-60 years with alopecia areata. Some clones in this sample may be carry-over from other donors' samples.

This clonotype was counted many times. V and J are TRBV7-2 and TRBJ2-5; 10 nucleotides agree with TRBD2. This CDR3 has 13 residues. V lost 6 bases to trimming and J lost 5 bases; unmatched junction nucleotides: 3. The germline V gene encodes CDR1 SGHTA and CDR2 FQGNSA. CDR3 in amino acids: CASRPSGSETQYF. Written as DNA, the CDR3 is TGTGCCAGCAGGCCTAGCGGGAGCGAGACCCAGTACTTC.

This clonotype was detected a few times. This chain connects TRBV20-1 to TRBJ2-3; possible D gene TRBD2, 5 bases. This CDR3 is 14 amino acids long. Trimming pared 1 base from V and 5 bases from J, leaving 13 bases between. Per the germline V gene, CDR1 is DFQATT and CDR2 is SNEGSKA (reference sequence). CDR3 bases: TGCAGTGCTAGAGGCTGGCTAGCAGAAGATACGCAGTATTTT. Translated, it gives CSARGWLAEDTQYF.

This clonotype was seen repeatedly, ten times or more. This sequence joins TRBV6-6 and TRBJ2-5; tentatively, D is TRBD1 (5 bases). There are 11 residues in the CDR3. Germline V CDR1 and CDR2: MNHNY, SVGAGI (reference sequence). Trimming shortened V by 8 bases and J by 2 bases, and 6 bases separated the two germline ends. The CDR3 region is CASGHQETQYF. Here the CDR3 DNA reads TGTGCCAGCGGACATCAAGAGACCCAGTACTTC.

This rearrangement joins TRBV25-1 to TRBJ2-5; the D gene could be TRBD1 or TRBD2 (5 bases each). The CDR3 loop spans 12 amino acids. Looked up from germline, CDR1 is MGHDK and CDR2 is SYGVNS. V was clipped by 5 bases and J by 5 bases, with 9 bases between them. The chain's CDR3 is CASSMGVETQYF. As DNA, the CDR3 is TGTGCCAGCAGTATGGGGGTGGAGACCCAGTACTTC.

The sample holds a few counts of this clonotype. This sequence joins TRBV18 and TRBJ2-3; 9 positions match TRBD2. This CDR3 is built from 16 residues. V shed 3 bases and J 2 bases; nucleotides not matched to a gene: 6. Germline assignment: CDR1 KGHSH and CDR2 LQKENI. This CDR3 reads CASSPRASGNTDTQYF. Written as DNA, the CDR3 is TGTGCCAGCTCACCCAGGGCTAGCGGGAACACAGATACGCAGTATTTT.

The sample holds many counts of this clonotype. This rearrangement joins TRBV11-2 to TRBJ2-2; D is unclear. The CDR3 is made up of 13 amino acids. V gave up 0 bases and J gave up 7 bases, with 6 bases separating them. Germline CDR1 is SGHAT and CDR2 is FQNNGV. The CDR3, as DNA: TGTGCCAGCAGCTTAGATCGAAGCGGGGAGCTGTTTTTT. Encoded protein: CASSLDRSGELFF.

The chain couples TRBV5-5 to TRBJ2-1; D tentatively fits TRBD1 or TRBD2 (5 bases each). This CDR3 comprises 15 residues. Germline V gene data show CDR1 as SGHKS and CDR2 as YYEKEE (reference sequence). Deletions cut 2 bases from V and 5 bases from J, with 14 bases between. CDR3 DNA: TGTGCCAGCAGCTTCCCCGGGACCACTAACAATGAGCAGTTCTTC. The encoded protein is CASSFPGTTNNEQFF.

This clonotype has ten or more counts. This rearrangement joins TRBV5-4 to TRBJ2-3, with D possibly TRBD1 on 5 matching bases. This CDR3 contains 14 residues. Trimming cost V 2 bases and J 7 bases, with 14 bases left between them. From germline, CDR1 is SGHNT and CDR2 YYREEE (reference sequence). The CDR3 loop is CASSFQGPSNTQYF. CDR3 coding DNA: TGTGCCAGCAGCTTCCAGGGCCCGTCGAATACGCAGTATTTT.

Many counts were recorded for this clonotype. The chain has TRBV5-4 and TRBJ1-4; no clear D. CDR3 size: 15 residues. The V gene lost 2 bases and the J gene lost 2 bases, with 10 bases spanning the gap. Germline V lookup: CDR1 SGHNT, CDR2 YYREEE (reference sequence). Here the CDR3 DNA reads TGTGCCAGCAGCTTACGAGAAGGGACTAATGAAAAACTGTTTTTT. Its translation is CASSLREGTNEKLFF.

This chain uses TRBV21-1 with TRBJ2-2; the table names TRBD1, a call not compared with the DNA. TRBV21-1 is a pseudogene segment. The CDR3 extends over 16 amino acids. The chain's CDR3 is CASSQPGVLNTGELFF. CDR3 coding DNA: TGTGCCAGCAGTCAACCAGGGGTCTTGAACACCGGGGAGCTGTTTTTT.

This CDR3 reads CASSSAGAGTNEKLFF. The CDR3, as DNA: TGTGCCAGCAGCTCTGCTGGGGCAGGGACAAATGAAAAACTGTTTTTT. The chain links TRBV28 to TRBJ1-4; possibly TRBD1 for D (6 bases). This CDR3 contains 16 residues. Per germline, CDR1 MDHEN and CDR2 SYDVKM. With 6 bases removed from V and 5 bases from J, the gap between germline ends came to 19 bases.

The table lists this clonotype with many counts. The V and J genes are TRBV3-1 and TRBJ2-1, with D unresolved. V lost 4 bases to trimming and J lost 1 base, with 11 bases between them. This CDR3 is built from 15 residues. From germline, CDR1 is LGHDT and CDR2 YNNKEL (reference sequence). CDR3 coding DNA: TGTGCCAGCAGCCTCTCACCATCATCCTACAATGAGCAGTTCTTC. It yields the protein CASSLSPSSYNEQFF.

This clonotype was recorded a few times. V usage is TRBV7-9 and J usage is TRBJ2-1; D call uncertain. Trimming took off 5 bases at V and 0 bases at J, with 8 bases between the two ends. The CDR3 extends over 14 amino acids. Germline V gene lookup returns CDR1 SEHNR and CDR2 FQNEAQ (reference sequence). The CDR3, as DNA: TGTGCCAGCAGCAAACAGAGCTCCTACAATGAGCAGTTCTTC. Protein sequence: CASSKQSSYNEQFF.

This chain uses TRBV2 with TRBJ1-1; D is perhaps TRBD1 (6 bases). The CDR3 extends over 16 amino acids. Trimming cost V 7 bases and J 1 base, with 19 bases left between them. CDR1 is SNHLY, CDR2 FYNNEI, per germline. The CDR3 region has the DNA TGTGCCAGCACCGTTGGTTTAGGGGGGGCGAACACTGAAGCTTTCTTT. Its translation is CASTVGLGGANTEAFF.